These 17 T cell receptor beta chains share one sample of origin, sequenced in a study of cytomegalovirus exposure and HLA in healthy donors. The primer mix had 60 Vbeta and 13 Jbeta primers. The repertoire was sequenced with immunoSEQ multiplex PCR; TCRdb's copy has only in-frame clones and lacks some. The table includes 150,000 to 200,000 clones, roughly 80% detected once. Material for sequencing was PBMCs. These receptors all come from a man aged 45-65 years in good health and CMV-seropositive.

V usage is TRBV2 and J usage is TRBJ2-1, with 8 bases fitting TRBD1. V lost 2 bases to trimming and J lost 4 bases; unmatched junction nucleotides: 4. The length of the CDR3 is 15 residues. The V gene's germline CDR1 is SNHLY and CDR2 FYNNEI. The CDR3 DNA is TGTGCCAGCAGTGAACGACAGGGGTATTACAATGAGCAGTTCTTC. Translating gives CASSERQGYYNEQFF.

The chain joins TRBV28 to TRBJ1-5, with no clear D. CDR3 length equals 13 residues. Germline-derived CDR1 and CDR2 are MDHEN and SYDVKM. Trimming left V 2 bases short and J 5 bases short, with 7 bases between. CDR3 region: CASSLRRDQPQHF. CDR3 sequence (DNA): TGTGCCAGCAGTTTAAGGAGGGATCAGCCCCAGCATTTT.

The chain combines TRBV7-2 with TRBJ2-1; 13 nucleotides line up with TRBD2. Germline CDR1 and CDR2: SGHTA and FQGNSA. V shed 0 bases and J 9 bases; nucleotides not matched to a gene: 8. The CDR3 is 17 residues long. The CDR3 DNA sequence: TGTGCCAGCAGCTTAGCGCAGGCGGGGACTAGCGGGATTGAGCAGTTCTTC. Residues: CASSLAQAGTSGIEQFF.

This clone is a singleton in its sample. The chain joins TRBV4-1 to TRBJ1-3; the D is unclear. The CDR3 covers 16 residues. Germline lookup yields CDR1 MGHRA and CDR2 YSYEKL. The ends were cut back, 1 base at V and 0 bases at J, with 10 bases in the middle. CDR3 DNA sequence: TGCGCCAGCAGCCAAGCTTCCAGAAACTCTGGAAACACCATATATTTT. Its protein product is CASSQASRNSGNTIYF.

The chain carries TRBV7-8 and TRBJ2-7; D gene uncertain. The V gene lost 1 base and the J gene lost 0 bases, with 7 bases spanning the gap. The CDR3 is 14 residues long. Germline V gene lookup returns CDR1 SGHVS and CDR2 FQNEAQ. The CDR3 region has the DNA TGTGCCAGCAGCTTAGGGGCCAGCTCCTACGAGCAGTACTTC. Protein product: CASSLGASSYEQYF. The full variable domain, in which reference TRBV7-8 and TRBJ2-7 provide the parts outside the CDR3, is GAGVSQSPRYKVAKRGQDVALRCDPISGHVSLFWYQQALGQGPEFLTYFQNEAQLDKSGLPSDRFFAERPEGSVSTLKIQRTQQEDSAVYLCASSLGASSYEQYFGPGTRLTVT.

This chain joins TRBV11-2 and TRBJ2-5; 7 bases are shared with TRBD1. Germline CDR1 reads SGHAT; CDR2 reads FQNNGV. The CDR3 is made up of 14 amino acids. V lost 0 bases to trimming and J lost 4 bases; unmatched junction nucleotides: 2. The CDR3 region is CASSLDRQGETQYF. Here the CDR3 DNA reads TGTGCCAGCAGCTTAGATAGACAGGGAGAGACCCAGTACTTC.

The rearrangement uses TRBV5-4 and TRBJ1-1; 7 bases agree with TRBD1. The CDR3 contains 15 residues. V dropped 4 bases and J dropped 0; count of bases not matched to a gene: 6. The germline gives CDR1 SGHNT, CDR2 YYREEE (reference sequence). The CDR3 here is CASSLPTGVNTEAFF. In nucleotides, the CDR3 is TGTGCCAGCAGCCTGCCTACAGGGGTGAACACTGAAGCTTTCTTT.

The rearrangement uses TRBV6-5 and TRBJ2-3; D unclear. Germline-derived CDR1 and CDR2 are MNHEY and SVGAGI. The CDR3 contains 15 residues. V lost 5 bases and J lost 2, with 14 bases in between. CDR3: CASSRGLVDTDTQYF. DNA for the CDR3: TGTGCCAGCAGTCGAGGATTGGTCGACACAGATACGCAGTATTTT.

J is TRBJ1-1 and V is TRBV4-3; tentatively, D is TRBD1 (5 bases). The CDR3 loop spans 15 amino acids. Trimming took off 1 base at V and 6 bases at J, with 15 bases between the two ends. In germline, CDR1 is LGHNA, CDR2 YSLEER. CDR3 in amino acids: CASSQGAGLMAEAFF. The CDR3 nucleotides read TGCGCCAGCAGCCAAGGAGCGGGGCTAATGGCTGAAGCTTTCTTT.

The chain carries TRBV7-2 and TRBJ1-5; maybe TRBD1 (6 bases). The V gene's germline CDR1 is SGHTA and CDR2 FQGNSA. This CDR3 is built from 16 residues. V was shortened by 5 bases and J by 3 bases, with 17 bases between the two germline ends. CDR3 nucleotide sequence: TGTGCCAGCAGCCGACCCTCAACAGGGTTCAATCAGCCCCAGCATTTT. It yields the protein CASSRPSTGFNQPQHF.

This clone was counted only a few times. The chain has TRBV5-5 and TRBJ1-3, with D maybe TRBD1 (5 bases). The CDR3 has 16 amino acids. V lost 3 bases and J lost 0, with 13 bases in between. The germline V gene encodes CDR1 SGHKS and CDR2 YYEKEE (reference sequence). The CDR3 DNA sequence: TGTGCCAGCAGCTCGCTCCCCGGACACTCTGGAAACACCATATATTTT. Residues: CASSSLPGHSGNTIYF.

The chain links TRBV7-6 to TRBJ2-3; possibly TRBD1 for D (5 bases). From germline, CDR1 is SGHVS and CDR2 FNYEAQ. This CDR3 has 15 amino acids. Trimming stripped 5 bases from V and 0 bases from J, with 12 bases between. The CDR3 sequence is CASSVIPGSTDTQYF. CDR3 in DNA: TGTGCCAGCAGCGTAATACCAGGGAGCACAGATACGCAGTATTTT. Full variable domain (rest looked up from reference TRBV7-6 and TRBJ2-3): GAGVSQSPRYKVTKRGQDVALRCDPISGHVSLYWYRQALGQGPEFLTYFNYEAQQDKSGLPNDRFSAERPEGSISTLTIQRTEQRDSAMYRCASSVIPGSTDTQYFGPGTRLTVL.

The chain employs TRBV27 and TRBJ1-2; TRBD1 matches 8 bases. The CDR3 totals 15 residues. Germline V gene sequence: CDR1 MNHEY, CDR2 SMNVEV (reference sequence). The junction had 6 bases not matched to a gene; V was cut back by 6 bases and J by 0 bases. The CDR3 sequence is CASRRQGTANYGYTF. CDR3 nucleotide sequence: TGTGCCAGCAGGCGACAGGGGACCGCTAACTATGGCTACACCTTC.

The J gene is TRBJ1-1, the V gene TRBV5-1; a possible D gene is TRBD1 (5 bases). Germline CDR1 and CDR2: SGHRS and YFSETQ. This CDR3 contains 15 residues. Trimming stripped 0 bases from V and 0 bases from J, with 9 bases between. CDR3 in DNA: TGCGCCAGCAGCTTGGCCCCGACAGTGAACACTGAAGCTTTCTTT. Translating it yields CASSLAPTVNTEAFF.

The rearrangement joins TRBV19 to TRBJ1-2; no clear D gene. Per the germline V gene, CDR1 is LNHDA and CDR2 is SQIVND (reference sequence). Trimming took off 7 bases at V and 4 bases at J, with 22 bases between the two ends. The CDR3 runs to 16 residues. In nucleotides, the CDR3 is TGTGCCAGTACCGAGCAATTCGGGTTCCAGATCTATGGCTACACCTTC. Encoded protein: CASTEQFGFQIYGYTF.

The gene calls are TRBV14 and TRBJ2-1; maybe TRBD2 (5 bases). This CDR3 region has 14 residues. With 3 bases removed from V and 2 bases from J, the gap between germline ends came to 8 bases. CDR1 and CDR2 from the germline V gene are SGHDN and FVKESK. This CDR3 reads CASSQSGAYNEQFF. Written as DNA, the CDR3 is TGTGCCAGCAGCCAGAGCGGTGCCTACAATGAGCAGTTCTTC.

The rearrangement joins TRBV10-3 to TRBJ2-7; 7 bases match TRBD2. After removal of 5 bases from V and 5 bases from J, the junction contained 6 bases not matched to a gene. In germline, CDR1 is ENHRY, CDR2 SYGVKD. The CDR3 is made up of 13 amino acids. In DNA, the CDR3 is TGTGCCATCAGTCGTACCCTAGCGGACGAGCAGTACTTC. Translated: CAISRTLADEQYF.